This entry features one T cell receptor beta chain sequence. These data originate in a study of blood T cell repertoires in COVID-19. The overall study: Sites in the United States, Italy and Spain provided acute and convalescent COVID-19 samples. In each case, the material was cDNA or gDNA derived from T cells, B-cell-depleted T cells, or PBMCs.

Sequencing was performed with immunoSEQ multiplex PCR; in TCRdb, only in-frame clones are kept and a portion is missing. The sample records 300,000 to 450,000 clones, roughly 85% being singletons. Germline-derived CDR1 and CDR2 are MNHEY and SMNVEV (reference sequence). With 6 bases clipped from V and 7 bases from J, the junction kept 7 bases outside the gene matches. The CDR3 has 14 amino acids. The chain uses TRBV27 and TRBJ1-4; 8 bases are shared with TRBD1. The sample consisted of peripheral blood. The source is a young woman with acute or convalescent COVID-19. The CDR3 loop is CASRTTGVTEKLFF. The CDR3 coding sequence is TGTGCCAGCAGAACGACAGGGGTGACTGAAAAACTGTTTTTT. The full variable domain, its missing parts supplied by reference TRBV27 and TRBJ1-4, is EAQVTQNPRYLITVTGKKLTVTCSQNMNHEYMSWYRQDPGLGLRQIYYSMNVEVTDKGDVPEGYKVSRKEKRNFPLILESPSPNQTSLYFCASRTTGVTEKLFFGSGTQLSVL.